Below, 30 T cell receptor beta chains from the same sample are listed, as sequenced in a study of blood T cell repertoires in COVID-19 (TCRdb year 2020). Receptor libraries were prepared by the immunoSEQ multiplex PCR assay. TCRdb limited this immuneACCESS table to in-frame rearrangements with V and J called. A share of clones is missing; checked studies link under half to unresolved V genes, and the rest is unexplained. Counted in this sample were about 280,000 clones; 75% to 90% of them appeared once. The ten largest account for under 2.5% of the sample. The sample taken for sequencing was peripheral blood. The receptors were sampled from a man aged 50 or older with acute or convalescent COVID-19.

The chain recombines TRBV9 with TRBJ1-2, with TRBD1 identical over 8 bases. From germline, CDR1 is SGDLS and CDR2 YYNGEE. CDR3 size: 12 residues. V was clipped by 3 bases and J by 7 bases; unmatched bases: 2. The CDR3 sequence: CASSATGVGYTF. CDR3 bases: TGTGCCAGCAGCGCGACAGGGGTTGGCTACACCTTC.

This chain uses TRBV6-2 or TRBV6-3 with TRBJ2-1, with 8 bases fitting TRBD2. The germline gives CDR1 MNHEY, CDR2 SVGEGT. The junction had 9 bases not matched to a gene; V was cut back by 2 bases and J by 6 bases. The CDR3 contains 16 residues. The CDR3 region is CASSYPRGGVSNEQFF. The DNA for the CDR3 is TGTGCCAGCAGTTACCCCCGGGGGGGCGTAAGCAATGAGCAGTTCTTC.

The rearrangement links TRBV4-1 to TRBJ1-4, with TRBD1 matching over 11 bases. The CDR3 covers 16 residues. With 1 base clipped from V and 8 bases from J, the junction kept 6 bases outside the gene matches. Germline CDR1 is MGHRA and CDR2 is YSYEKL. The DNA of the CDR3 is TGCGCCAGCAGCCAAGGGACAGGGGGCTCGAGGGAAAAACTGTTTTTT. This gives the protein CASSQGTGGSREKLFF.

The chain employs TRBV28 and TRBJ1-2; 12 bases map to TRBD1. The germline V gene encodes CDR1 MDHEN and CDR2 SYDVKM. The CDR3 is 15 amino acids. V lost 5 bases to trimming and J lost 8 bases; unmatched junction nucleotides: 9. In nucleotides, the CDR3 is TGTGCCAGCAGTCCCGGGACAGGGGGCGCCGGGGGCTACACCTTC. Translation: CASSPGTGGAGGYTF.

The chain joins TRBV3-1 (or the pseudogene TRBV3-2) to TRBJ1-1; possibly TRBD1 for D (6 bases). This CDR3 comprises 14 residues. Germline V gene data show CDR1 as LGHDT and CDR2 as YNNKEL (reference sequence). V was clipped by 4 bases and J by 6 bases, with 15 bases between them. The CDR3 sequence is CASSRRQDYSEAFF. CDR3 sequence (DNA): TGTGCCAGCAGCCGGAGACAGGATTACTCTGAAGCTTTCTTT.

The rearrangement uses TRBV9 and TRBJ1-3, with no clear D. The CDR3 extends over 16 amino acids. Between the trimmed V and J ends, which lost 0 bases and 0 bases, there was a span of 10 bases. Germline V gene data show CDR1 as SGDLS and CDR2 as YYNGEE. CDR3 residues: CASSVGGSRSGNTIYF. CDR3 DNA sequence: TGTGCCAGCAGCGTAGGCGGCAGCCGCTCTGGAAACACCATATATTTT.

The genes are TRBV29-1 and TRBJ2-3; 8 positions agree with TRBD1. V lost 7 bases and J lost 4; bases outside the gene matches: 4. The germline gives CDR1 SQVTM, CDR2 ANQGSEA. The CDR3 runs 12 residues. The CDR3: CSADRGADTQYF. CDR3 nucleotide sequence: TGCAGCGCTGACAGGGGCGCAGATACGCAGTATTTT.

V is TRBV19 and J is TRBJ2-2; D gene uncertain. This CDR3 is 14 amino acids long. The V end was cut by 7 bases, the J end by 4 bases, with 13 bases between. Germline loops: CDR1 LNHDA, CDR2 SQIVND (reference sequence). The CDR3 reads CASKVGFGTGELFF. CDR3 coding DNA: TGTGCCAGTAAGGTCGGGTTCGGCACCGGGGAGCTGTTTTTT.

The V gene is TRBV3-1 (or the pseudogene TRBV3-2), the J gene TRBJ1-2; TRBD1 aligns across 8 bases. Germline V lookup: CDR1 LGHDT, CDR2 YNNKEL (reference sequence). The CDR3 runs 15 residues. V shed 4 bases, J shed 8 bases, and the junction held 12 bases outside the gene matches. The chain's CDR3 is CASSPLTRGQDGYTF. The CDR3, as DNA: TGTGCCAGCAGCCCCCTCACGAGGGGACAGGACGGCTACACCTTC.

The chain is built from TRBV19 and TRBJ1-5; D not resolved. Per the germline V gene, CDR1 is LNHDA and CDR2 is SQIVND (reference sequence). This CDR3 spans 13 amino acids. V lost 6 bases and J lost 0, with 6 bases in between. CDR3 region: CASRTVSNQPQHF. In DNA form, the CDR3 reads TGTGCCAGTAGAACAGTTAGCAATCAGCCCCAGCATTTT.

The gene calls are TRBV9 and TRBJ2-7; TRBD1 aligns across 7 bases. V was clipped by 0 bases and J by 5 bases; unmatched bases: 8. CDR3 size: 15 residues. CDR1 and CDR2 (germline): SGDLS, YYNGEE. Here the CDR3 reads CASSVGGRGMDEQYF. In DNA form, the CDR3 reads TGTGCCAGCAGCGTAGGTGGCAGGGGGATGGACGAGCAGTACTTC.

The chain recombines TRBV12-5 with TRBJ1-2, with D hard to call. CDR1 and CDR2 (germline): LGHNT, FRNRAP. The CDR3 runs to 14 residues. The V end lost 1 base, the J end lost 10 bases, and 16 bases lay between the germline ends. The CDR3, as DNA: TGTGCTAGTGGTTTGGGTAGCGGGGTTGCGGACTACACCTTC. Amino acid sequence: CASGLGSGVADYTF.

The chain couples TRBV29-1 to TRBJ1-4, with TRBD1 matching 12 bases. Trimming took 7 bases from V and 4 from J; bases not matched to a gene: 13. The V gene's germline CDR1 is SQVTM and CDR2 ANQGSEA. The length of the CDR3 is 17 residues. The CDR3 sequence: CSGWGQGAVGDNEKLFF. As DNA, the CDR3 is TGCAGCGGTTGGGGACAGGGGGCGGTGGGAGATAATGAAAAACTGTTTTTT.

The rearrangement links TRBV5-4 to TRBJ1-1; D is unclear. This CDR3 is built from 15 residues. The V end was cut by 6 bases, the J end by 4 bases, with 19 bases between. The germline CDR1 and CDR2 sequences are SGHNT and YYREEE (reference sequence). The CDR3: CASTPDAGVGTEAFF. The CDR3 region has the DNA TGTGCCAGCACCCCCGATGCGGGAGTCGGCACTGAAGCTTTCTTT.

This chain joins TRBV30 and TRBJ2-7; TRBD2 matches 13 bases. The CDR3 consists of 15 residues. Germline V gene data show CDR1 as GTSNPN and CDR2 as SVGIG (reference sequence). The V segment lost 2 bases and the J segment 5 bases; nucleotides outside the gene matches: 6. CDR3: CAWSLGGLAGNEQYF. The CDR3 bases are TGTGCCTGGAGTTTAGGGGGACTAGCGGGGAACGAGCAGTACTTC.

The rearrangement joins TRBV9 to TRBJ1-3; TRBD1 matches 7 bases. The CDR3 has 15 residues. Trimming at V came to 3 bases and at J to 0 bases, leaving 3 bases not matched to a gene. Germline V gene data show CDR1 as SGDLS and CDR2 as YYNGEE. Written as DNA, the CDR3 is TGTGCCAGCAGCGCTACAGGGGTCTCTGGAAACACCATATATTTT. Its protein product is CASSATGVSGNTIYF. The full variable domain, completed using reference TRBV9 and TRBJ1-3, is DSGVTQTPKHLITATGQRVTLRCSPRSGDLSVYWYQQSLDQGLQFLIQYYNGEERAKGNILERFSAQQFPDLHSELNLSSLELGDSALYFCASSATGVSGNTIYFGEGSWLTVV.

The rearrangement joins TRBV5-6 to TRBJ2-7; D might be TRBD1 (6 bases). V gave up 2 bases and J gave up 6 bases, with 12 bases separating them. This CDR3 is 13 amino acids long. Looked up from germline, CDR1 is SGHDT and CDR2 is YYEEEE. The CDR3 protein is CASSFGKDSEQYF. The CDR3 bases are TGTGCCAGCAGCTTCGGGAAGGACAGCGAGCAGTACTTC.

V and J are TRBV19 and TRBJ1-4; tentatively, D is TRBD1 (5 bases). The CDR3 loop spans 15 amino acids. Germline CDR1 is LNHDA and CDR2 is SQIVND (reference sequence). V shed 5 bases and J shed 3 bases, with 13 bases lying between them. The CDR3 DNA sequence: TGTGCCAGTAGTGCGACCAGGGAGGCTAATGAAAAACTGTTTTTT. Amino acid sequence: CASSATREANEKLFF.

This chain uses TRBV19 with TRBJ2-1; TRBD2 agrees at 9 bases. After removal of 3 bases from V and 0 bases from J, the junction contained 15 bases not matched to a gene. This CDR3 spans 20 amino acids. Germline V gives CDR1 LNHDA, CDR2 SQIVND (reference sequence). The CDR3 is CASSMLASGAPLRSYNEQFF. Written as DNA, the CDR3 is TGTGCCAGTAGTATGTTGGCTAGCGGGGCCCCCCTGCGCTCCTACAATGAGCAGTTCTTC. The full variable domain, its missing parts supplied by reference TRBV19 and TRBJ2-1, is DGGITQSPKYLFRKEGQNVTLSCEQNLNHDAMYWYRQDPGQGLRLIYYSQIVNDFQKGDIAEGYSVSREKKESFPLTVTSAQKNPTAFYLCASSMLASGAPLRSYNEQFFGPGTRLTVL.

This chain links TRBV28 with TRBJ1-1; D is possibly TRBD1 (5 bases). The CDR3 totals 12 residues. Trimming shortened V by 6 bases and J by 7 bases, and 12 bases separated the two germline ends. CDR1 is MDHEN and CDR2 is SYDVKM in the germline V gene. The CDR3 region is CASSQPRVEAFF. CDR3 coding DNA: TGTGCCAGCAGCCAACCCAGGGTTGAAGCTTTCTTT.

The gene calls are TRBV30 and TRBJ2-6, with D unresolved. CDR1 is GTSNPN, CDR2 SVGIG, per germline (reference sequence). This CDR3 is built from 15 residues. The ends were cut back, 0 bases at V and 0 bases at J, with 6 bases in the middle. The CDR3 reads CAWSVSFSGANVLTF. The DNA for the CDR3 is TGTGCCTGGAGTGTATCCTTCTCTGGGGCCAACGTCCTGACTTTC.

The genes are TRBV21-1 and TRBJ2-2; the table's D call, TRBD2, has no DNA check behind it. TRBV21-1 is designated a pseudogene. This CDR3 region has 16 residues. CDR3: CASSSGGNLNTGELFF. The CDR3 DNA sequence: TGTGCCAGCAGCTCTGGCGGCAATCTAAACACCGGGGAGCTGTTTTTT.

This clone was seen once. The V and J genes are TRBV12-3 or TRBV12-4 and TRBJ1-5; no reliable D call. CDR3 length: 13 amino acids. V was pared by 2 bases and J by 3 bases, with 5 bases between. CDR3 protein: CASSLTVNQPQHF. CDR3 sequence (DNA): TGTGCCAGCAGTTTAACAGTCAATCAGCCCCAGCATTTT.

This clone has just one count. The CDR3, as DNA: TGTGCCAGCAGGCACAGGGGAAGAGAGACCCAGTACTTC. This encodes CASRHRGRETQYF. The gene calls are TRBV2 and TRBJ2-5, with 7 bases fitting TRBD1. Germline V gene sequence: CDR1 SNHLY, CDR2 FYNNEI. V lost 6 bases, J lost 4 bases, and 5 bases stayed unmatched. The length of the CDR3 is 13 residues.

For this clone: Other DNA sequences from this sample encode an identical CDR3 as well. This chain connects TRBV5-1 to TRBJ1-5; D gene ambiguous. With 4 bases removed from V and 7 bases from J, the gap between germline ends came to 9 bases. There are 12 residues in the CDR3. Per the germline V gene, CDR1 is SGHRS and CDR2 is YFSETQ. The CDR3 region is CASSPEGQPQHF. CDR3 DNA: TGCGCCAGCAGCCCCGAGGGCCAGCCCCAGCATTTT.

This chain joins TRBV29-1 and TRBJ2-5; perhaps TRBD2 as D (6 bases). This CDR3 is 13 amino acids long. Germline CDR1 SQVTM, CDR2 ANQGSEA. Trimming removed 8 bases at V and 4 bases at J, with 17 bases between. The CDR3 loop is CSIPRGRGETQYF. The CDR3 nucleotides read TGCAGCATTCCCCGGGGGAGAGGAGAGACCCAGTACTTC.

The V call is TRBV7-3, the J call TRBJ2-5; TRBD2 might be the D (5 bases). This CDR3 is 14 amino acids long. The V and J ends lost 2 bases and 5 bases respectively, with 12 bases between them. CDR1 SGHTA and CDR2 FQGTGA come from the germline V gene. CDR3 in DNA: TGTGCCAGCAGCTTATTTCCTGGAGGCGAGACCCAGTACTTC. It codes for CASSLFPGGETQYF.

This clone was seen only once. J is TRBJ2-5 and V is TRBV5-1; TRBD1 matches 8 bases. J was trimmed by 5 bases and V by 0 bases; bases with no gene match: 9. CDR1 is SGHRS and CDR2 is YFSETQ in the germline V gene. The CDR3 loop spans 16 amino acids. The CDR3 nucleotides read TGCGCCAGCAGCTTGGGTGACAGGGGAGCGGGTGAGACCCAGTACTTC. Amino acid sequence: CASSLGDRGAGETQYF.

This chain uses TRBV15 with TRBJ1-4; D is uncertain. V lost 3 bases and J lost 4, with 12 bases in between. Germline V lookup: CDR1 LNHNV, CDR2 YYDKDF (reference sequence). The CDR3 length is 15 residues. The CDR3 DNA reads TGTGCCACCAGCAGGACCCAGCGGGATAATGAAAAACTGTTTTTT. This gives the protein CATSRTQRDNEKLFF.

The CDR3 sequence is CASSLDKINTEAFF. CDR3 nucleotide sequence: TGTGCCAGCAGTTTGGACAAGATTAACACTGAAGCTTTCTTT. The chain recombines TRBV6-5 with TRBJ1-1, with D maybe TRBD1 (5 bases). This CDR3 is built from 14 residues. Germline assignment: CDR1 MNHEY and CDR2 SVGAGI. V was pared by 4 bases and J by 2 bases, with 11 bases between.